Listed below are T cell receptor beta chains from one sample, sequenced in a study of control samples from healthy donors and cancer patients. TCRdb's copy holds only in-frame clones and misses some; the assay was immunoSEQ multiplex PCR. The table includes under 95,000 clones, more than 85% detected once. The sample consisted of blood. Every receptor here comes from a woman under 40 in good health. Each CDR3 is given without its conserved first and last residue.

v_call,cdr3_aa
TRBV6-5,ASSPRTALEPQH
TRBV5-1,ASSLGRERGELF
TRBV5-6,ASSGTGKNEQF
TRBV6-5,ASRTGGEDTQY
TRBV12-5,ASGQGAYTGELF
TRBV6-6,ASSYTGSNYGYT
TRBV4-1,ASSPRLGNYGYT
TRBV20-1,SASWTSGVRNEQF
TRBV28,ASSPSGLREEKLF
TRBV19,ASNSPTANTGELF
TRBV28,ASTQGAAGNTIY
TRBV6-5,ASSSSMGKPQH
TRBV19,ASSPPTGARGKLF
TRBV18,ASSLQGDQPQH
TRBV10-2,ASSRGSYNEQF
TRBV28,ASSLYGQRNEQF
TRBV28,ASKEEVGSYNEQF
TRBV7-9,ASRPDTHEAF
TRBV15,ATSRDPQETQY
TRBV19,ASSNTYEQY
TRBV7-9,ASTAGTGEQPQH
TRBV6-1,ASSEVMNTEAF
TRBV11-1,ASSPGPINTEAF
TRBV7-6,ASSSVRGSDQPQH
TRBV6-4,ASSAASTDTQY
TRBV5-1,ASNPDPSYEQY
TRBV7-9,ASSTWTANYGYT
TRBV3-1/TRBV3-2,ASSRRDYYYQETQY
TRBV6-6,ASSIDRGQGYGYT
TRBV15,ATSRGTGGIYGYT
TRBV5-6,ASRDGVSYEQY
TRBV28,ASSFRGEIYEQY
TRBV4-1,ASSLPLRGQAF
TRBV10-2,ASSEISGAHNEQF
TRBV7-2,ASSLEILGGTEAF